What follows are 8 T cell receptor beta chains derived from one specimen sequenced in a study of radiotherapy plus CTLA-4 blockade in lung cancer (dated 2018 in TCRdb). Library preparation employed the immunoSEQ multiplex PCR assay. Here the immuneACCESS table is served through TCRdb, limited to in-frame sequences with V and J called. Missing clones are a known gap in these copies; in checked studies unresolved V genes cover under half, and the rest lacks a known reason. In all, the sample holds about 59,000 clones, and 65% to 80% of those were seen once. Of the sample, around 8.3% is held by the ten largest clones. The material was peripheral blood, obtained from a patient treated with radiotherapy plus ipilimumab. The receptors come from a human donor with non-small cell lung cancer whose response to radiotherapy plus ipilimumab could not be evaluated.

CDR3 sequence: CASTGQNTEAFF. DNA of the CDR3: TGTGCCAGCACCGGACAGAACACTGAAGCTTTCTTT. The chain employs TRBV6-6 and TRBJ1-1; perhaps TRBD1 as D (5 bases). This CDR3 contains 12 residues. CDR1 is MNHNY and CDR2 is SVGAGI in the germline V gene (reference sequence). Trimming took 7 bases from V and 1 from J, leaving 7 bases between them.

The chain links TRBV18 to TRBJ1-1, with D unresolved. Germline V gene sequence: CDR1 KGHSH, CDR2 LQKENI. Trimming removed 4 bases at V and 7 bases at J, with 19 bases between. The CDR3 spans 15 residues. In DNA, the CDR3 is TGTGCCAGCTCACTTTGGGAGTTAGAGGGAGTTGAAGCTTTCTTT. Its translation: CASSLWELEGVEAFF.

The chain links TRBV21-1 to TRBJ2-7; TRBD2 is taken as the D call from the table, unchecked against the DNA. TRBV21-1 is a pseudogene. CDR3 size: 16 residues. In DNA, the CDR3 is TGTGCCAGCAGCAACCTACGGGGGAGGAGCTCCTACGAGCAGTACTTC. Amino acids: CASSNLRGRSSYEQYF.

This clone was recorded only once. CDR3 amino acids: CARQGNTIYF. CDR3 DNA sequence: TGTGCCAGACAGGGAAACACCATATATTTT. The chain has TRBV27 and TRBJ1-3; D gene uncertain. The ends were cut back, 9 bases at V and 4 bases at J, with 4 bases in the middle. This CDR3 is built from 10 residues. Germline values: CDR1 MNHEY, CDR2 SMNVEV (reference sequence).

This sequence joins TRBV2 and TRBJ1-5; TRBD1 might be the D (5 bases). The CDR3 extends over 16 amino acids. The germline V gene has CDR1 SNHLY and CDR2 FYNNEI. V lost 4 bases and J lost 1, with 14 bases in between. The CDR3 region is CASSVEAGSSNQPQHF. The DNA for the CDR3 is TGTGCCAGCAGTGTCGAGGCAGGGTCCAGCAATCAGCCCCAGCATTTT.

The chain carries TRBV9 and TRBJ2-7; D ambiguous. CDR1 and CDR2 (germline): SGDLS, YYNGEE. Trimming removed 4 bases at V and 3 bases at J, with 11 bases between. The CDR3 is 13 residues long. CDR3 DNA: TGTGCCAGCAGCCCCGATACAGTCTACGAGCAGTACTTC. It is translated as CASSPDTVYEQYF. Using reference TRBV9 and TRBJ2-7 for the parts outside the CDR3, the full variable domain is DSGVTQTPKHLITATGQRVTLRCSPRSGDLSVYWYQQSLDQGLQFLIQYYNGEERAKGNILERFSAQQFPDLHSELNLSSLELGDSALYFCASSPDTVYEQYFGPGTRLTVT.

The sample holds many counts of this clone. J is TRBJ2-7 and V is TRBV19, with TRBD2 identical over 11 bases. The J segment lost 2 bases and the V segment lost 4 bases, leaving 4 bases of the junction unmatched. Per the germline V gene, CDR1 is LNHDA and CDR2 is SQIVND (reference sequence). The CDR3 extends over 15 amino acids. CDR3 DNA sequence: TGTGCCAGTAGTACTGTAGCGGGAGGGCCCTACGAGCAGTACTTC. This encodes CASSTVAGGPYEQYF.

Note on this clone: Other DNA sequences from this sample encode an identical CDR3 as well. J is TRBJ2-3 and V is TRBV11-2; 9 bases map to TRBD2. CDR1 SGHAT and CDR2 FQNNGV come from the germline V gene. This CDR3 has 16 residues. Trimming at V came to 4 bases and at J to 1 base, leaving 6 bases not matched to a gene. The CDR3 loop is CASSSRLAGGTDTQYF. CDR3 DNA: TGTGCCAGCAGCTCCCGGTTAGCGGGAGGCACAGATACGCAGTATTTT. Combining the CDR3 with reference TRBV11-2 and TRBJ2-3 gives the whole variable domain EAGVAQSPRYKIIEKRQSVAFWCNPISGHATLYWYQQILGQGPKLLIQFQNNGVVDDSQLPKDRFSAERLKGVDSTLKIQPAKLEDSAVYLCASSSRLAGGTDTQYFGPGTRLTVL.